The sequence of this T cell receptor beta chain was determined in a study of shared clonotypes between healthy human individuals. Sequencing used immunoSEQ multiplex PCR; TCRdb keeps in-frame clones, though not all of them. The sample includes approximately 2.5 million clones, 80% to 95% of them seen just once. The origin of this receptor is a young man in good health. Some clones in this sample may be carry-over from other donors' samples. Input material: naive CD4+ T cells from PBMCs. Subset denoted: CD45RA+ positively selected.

CDR3 in amino acids: CASGLVAPRNPDTQYF. The CDR3 DNA sequence: TGTGCTAGTGGTTTGGTTGCTCCTAGAAATCCCGATACGCAGTATTTT. The chain has TRBV12-5 and TRBJ2-3; D gene ambiguous. Germline assignment: CDR1 LGHNT and CDR2 FRNRAP. V lost 0 bases and J lost 6, with 16 bases in between. CDR3 length: 16 amino acids.